This TCR beta chain was recovered during a study of shared clonotypes between healthy human individuals. Study-level information: Sampling drew on donors who were a couple of women and a few men aged 18 to 49. General study findings and limits: Sharing across several donors was seen in 4% to 5% of naive CD4 clonotypes.

Deep-level running was used for the assay. The method was immunoSEQ multiplex PCR; TCRdb's version includes in-frame clones alone and lacks a portion of them. Among about 870,000 clones listed, roughly 92% were seen once. Cells designated naive CD8 were CD45RO-negative and were positively selected for CCR7, with terminally differentiated effector memory CD45RA+ cells excluded. On this clone itself: Its antigen is currently unknown.

V lost 3 bases and J lost 7, with 21 bases in between. Germline V gene sequence: CDR1 LNHDA, CDR2 SQIVND (reference sequence). The CDR3 loop spans 17 amino acids. The clonotype was recovered from a man in his thirties or forties in good health. The chain combines TRBV19 with TRBJ2-2, with D perhaps TRBD1 or TRBD2 (6 bases each). The sequencing input was naive CD8+ T cells sorted from blood. In nucleotides, the CDR3 is TGTGCCAGTAGTATTTTGGAGGGAACAGGGATAAGCGGGGAGCTGTTTTTT. Protein product: CASSILEGTGISGELFF.